The T cell receptor (beta chain) described here comes from a study of graft-versus-host responses after intestinal transplantation. About the research overall: Multivisceral, liver-intestinal, or isolated intestinal transplants were given to recipients.

V lost 2 bases and J 0 bases, leaving 7 bases between the germline ends. This CDR3 has 14 amino acids. The germline gives CDR1 MNHNY, CDR2 SVGAGI (reference sequence). This clone has a single count. Antigen specificity is unknown. Profiling relied on immunoSEQ multiplex PCR, and the TCRdb table lists in-frame clones only, not all of them. The sample consists of 60,000 to 80,000 clones, 90% of them appearing once. The sequence was obtained from a human donor who received an intestinal transplant. Sequencing used unstimulated CD8+ T cells sorted from spleen or lymph node cells, obtained before intestinal transplant. The chain couples TRBV6-6 to TRBJ1-1; unclear D gene. The CDR3 is CASSYGGLNTEAFF. CDR3 in DNA: TGTGCCAGCAGTTACGGCGGTCTGAACACTGAAGCTTTCTTT.